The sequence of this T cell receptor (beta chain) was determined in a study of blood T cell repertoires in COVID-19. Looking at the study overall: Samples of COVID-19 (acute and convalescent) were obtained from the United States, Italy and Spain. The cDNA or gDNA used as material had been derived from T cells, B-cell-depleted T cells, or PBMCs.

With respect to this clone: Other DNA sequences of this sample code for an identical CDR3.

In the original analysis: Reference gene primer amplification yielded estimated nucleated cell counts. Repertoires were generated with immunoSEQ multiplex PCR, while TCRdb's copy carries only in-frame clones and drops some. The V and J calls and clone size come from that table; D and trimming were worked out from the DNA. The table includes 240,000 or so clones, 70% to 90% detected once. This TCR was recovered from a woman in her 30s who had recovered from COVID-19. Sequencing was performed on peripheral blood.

CDR3 amino acids: CASSQMETQYF. The CDR3 nucleotides are TGTGCCAGCAGCCAAATGGAGACCCAGTACTTC. The chain links TRBV12-3 or TRBV12-4 to TRBJ2-5; D remains unclear. This CDR3 region has 11 residues. The ends were cut back, 6 bases at V and 5 bases at J, with 7 bases in the middle.